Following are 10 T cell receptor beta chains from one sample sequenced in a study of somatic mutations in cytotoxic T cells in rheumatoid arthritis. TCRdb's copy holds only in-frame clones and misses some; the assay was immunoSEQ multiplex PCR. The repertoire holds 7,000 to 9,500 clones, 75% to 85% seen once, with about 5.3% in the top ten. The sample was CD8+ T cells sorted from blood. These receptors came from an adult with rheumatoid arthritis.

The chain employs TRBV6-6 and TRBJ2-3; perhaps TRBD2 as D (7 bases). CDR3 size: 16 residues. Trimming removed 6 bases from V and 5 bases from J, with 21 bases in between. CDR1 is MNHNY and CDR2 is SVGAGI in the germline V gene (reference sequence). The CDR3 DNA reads TGTGCCAGCAGCCCCCTGGGGGGGGGCCAGGGAGATACGCAGTATTTT. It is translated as CASSPLGGGQGDTQYF.

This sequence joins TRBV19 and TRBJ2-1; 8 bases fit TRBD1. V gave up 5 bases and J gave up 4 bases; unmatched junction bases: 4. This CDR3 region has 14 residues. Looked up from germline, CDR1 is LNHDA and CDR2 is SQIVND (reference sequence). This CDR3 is CASSWRQGYNEQFF. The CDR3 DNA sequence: TGTGCCAGTAGTTGGCGACAGGGGTACAATGAGCAGTTCTTC. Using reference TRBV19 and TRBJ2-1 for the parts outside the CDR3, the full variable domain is DGGITQSPKYLFRKEGQNVTLSCEQNLNHDAMYWYRQDPGQGLRLIYYSQIVNDFQKGDIAEGYSVSREKKESFPLTVTSAQKNPTAFYLCASSWRQGYNEQFFGPGTRLTVL.

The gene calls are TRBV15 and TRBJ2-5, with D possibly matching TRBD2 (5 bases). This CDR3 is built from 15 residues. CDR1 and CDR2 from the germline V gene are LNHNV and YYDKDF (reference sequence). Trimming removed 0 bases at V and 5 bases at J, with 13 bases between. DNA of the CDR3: TGTGCCACCAGCAGAGATCGGACTTTGGGGGAGACCCAGTACTTC. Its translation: CATSRDRTLGETQYF.

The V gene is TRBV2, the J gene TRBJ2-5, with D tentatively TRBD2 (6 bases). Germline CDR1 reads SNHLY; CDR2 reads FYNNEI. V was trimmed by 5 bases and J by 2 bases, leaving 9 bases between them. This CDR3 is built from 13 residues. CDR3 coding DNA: TGTGCCAGCAGTTCGGGACTTCAAGAGACCCAGTACTTC. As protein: CASSSGLQETQYF.

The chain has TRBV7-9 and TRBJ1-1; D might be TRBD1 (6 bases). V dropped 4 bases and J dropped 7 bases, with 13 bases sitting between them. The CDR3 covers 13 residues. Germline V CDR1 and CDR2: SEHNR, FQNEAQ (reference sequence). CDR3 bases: TGTGCCAGCAGCTCTGACACAGGGCTTGAAGCTTTCTTT. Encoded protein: CASSSDTGLEAFF. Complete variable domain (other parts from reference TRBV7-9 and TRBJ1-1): DTGVSQNPRHKITKRGQNVTFRCDPISEHNRLYWYRQTLGQGPEFLTYFQNEAQLEKSRLLSDRFSAERPKGSFSTLEIQRTEQGDSAMYLCASSSDTGLEAFFGQGTRLTVV.

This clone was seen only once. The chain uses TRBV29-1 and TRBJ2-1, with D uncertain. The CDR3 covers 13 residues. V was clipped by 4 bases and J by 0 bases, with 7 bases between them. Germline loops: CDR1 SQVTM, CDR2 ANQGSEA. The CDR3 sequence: CSVAMSSYNEQFF. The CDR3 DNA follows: TGCAGCGTTGCTATGAGCTCCTACAATGAGCAGTTCTTC.

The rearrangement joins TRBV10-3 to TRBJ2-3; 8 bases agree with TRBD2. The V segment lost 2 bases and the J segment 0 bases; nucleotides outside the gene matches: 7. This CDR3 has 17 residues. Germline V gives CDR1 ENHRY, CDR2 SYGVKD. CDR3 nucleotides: TGTGCCATCAGTGAGCCAGACGGGGGGGCGAGCACAGATACGCAGTATTTT. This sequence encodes CAISEPDGGASTDTQYF.

The CDR3 sequence is CASSDTARLAGEIDEQFF. The CDR3 DNA sequence: TGTGCCAGCAGTGACACAGCCCGACTAGCGGGAGAAATCGATGAGCAGTTCTTC. This chain connects TRBV6-4 to TRBJ2-1; 12 bases align to TRBD2. The CDR3 sequence is 18 residues long. CDR1 and CDR2 from the germline V gene are MRHNA and SNTAGT. Trimming cost V 2 bases and J 8 bases; bases outside gene matches: 13.

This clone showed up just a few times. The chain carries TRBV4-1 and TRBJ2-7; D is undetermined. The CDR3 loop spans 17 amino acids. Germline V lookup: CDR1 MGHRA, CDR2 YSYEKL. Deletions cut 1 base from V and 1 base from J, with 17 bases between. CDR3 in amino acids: CASSQVALGEGSYEQYF. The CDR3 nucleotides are TGCGCCAGCAGCCAAGTGGCCCTTGGGGAAGGATCCTACGAGCAGTACTTC.

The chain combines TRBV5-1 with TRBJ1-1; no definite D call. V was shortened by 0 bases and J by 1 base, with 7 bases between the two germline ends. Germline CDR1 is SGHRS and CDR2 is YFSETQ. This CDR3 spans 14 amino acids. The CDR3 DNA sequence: TGCGCCAGCAGCTTGGGACCTGAGAACACTGAAGCTTTCTTT. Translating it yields CASSLGPENTEAFF.